Given below is one T cell receptor (beta chain) in context. As yet, its antigen is unknown. The entry originates in a study of Ad26.COV2.S vaccination and SARS-CoV-2 variants. Study observations and caveats: Reportedly, after vaccination the spike-specific CD8+ and CD4+ T cell responses displayed substantial breadth.

The treatment was: some 20 received Ad26.COV2.S at low or high dose, single or two shots; roughly five received placebo; per-sample allocation not given. Samples were taken on day 63 after the first vaccine or placebo injection. Sequencing used immunoSEQ multiplex PCR; TCRdb keeps in-frame clones, though not all of them. The data show 400,000 to 450,000 clones, around 90% seen once. This CDR3 spans 17 amino acids. The V gene end was trimmed by 4 bases and the J gene end by 0 bases; junction bases not matched to a gene: 10. This clonotype originated in a person aged 18-60 years who received the Ad26.COV2.S COVID-19 vaccine or a placebo. Sequenced material: peripheral blood, taken in a trial of Ad26.COV2.S vaccine versus placebo. This chain uses TRBV5-3 with TRBJ1-5; 7 nucleotides align to TRBD1. TRBV5-3 is classed as an ORF, of uncertain function. CDR3 amino acids: CARSPGTALYSNQPQHF. The CDR3 DNA is TGTGCCAGAAGCCCAGGGACAGCTCTTTATAGCAATCAGCCCCAGCATTTT.